This T cell receptor beta chain is drawn from a study of blood T cell repertoires in COVID-19. CDR3 size: 15 residues. Germline V gene sequence: CDR1 LGHNA, CDR2 YNFKEQ. Trimming took off 0 bases at V and 2 bases at J, with 11 bases between the two ends. This clone was observed a single time. Original data processing: Counts of nucleated cells, estimated from reference gene primer amplification, were obtained. Only in-frame clones appear in the TCRdb table, and some are missing; sequencing was by immunoSEQ multiplex PCR. V and J calls plus clone size are reproduced from that table; the DNA served to infer D and trimming. This table has 110,000 to 150,000 clones, about 81% appearing once.

This receptor was obtained from an elderly woman with acute or convalescent COVID-19. The sequenced material came from peripheral blood. The chain recombines TRBV4-2 with TRBJ2-7; D is uncertain. CDR3 in amino acids: CASSQEPLETYEQYF. The CDR3 DNA is TGTGCCAGCAGCCAAGAGCCACTTGAAACCTACGAGCAGTACTTC.